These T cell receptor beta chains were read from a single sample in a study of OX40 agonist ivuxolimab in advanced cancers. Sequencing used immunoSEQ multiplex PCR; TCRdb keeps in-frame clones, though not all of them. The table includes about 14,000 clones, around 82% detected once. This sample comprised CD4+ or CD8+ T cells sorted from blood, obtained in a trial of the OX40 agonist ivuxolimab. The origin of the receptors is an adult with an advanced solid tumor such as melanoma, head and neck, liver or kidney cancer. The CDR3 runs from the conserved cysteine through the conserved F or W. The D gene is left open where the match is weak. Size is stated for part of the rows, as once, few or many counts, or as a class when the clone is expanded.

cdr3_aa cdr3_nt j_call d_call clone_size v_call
CASSPTAYEQYF TGTGCCAGCAGCCCAACAGCGTACGAGCAGTACTTC TRBJ2-7 NA NA TRBV6-6
CASSEEDIHVSHQPQHF TGTGCCAGCAGTGAAGAGGATATTCATGTTAGTCATCAGCCCCAGCATTTT TRBJ1-5 NA NA TRBV6-1
CASSLAGGDGETQYF TGTGCCAGCAGCTTGGCCGGGGGGGATGGAGAGACCCAGTACTTC TRBJ2-5 TRBD2 NA TRBV5-8
CSALTGPYEQYF TGCAGCGCCTTGACGGGACCCTACGAGCAGTACTTC TRBJ2-7 NA NA TRBV29-1
CASSLPGGREQYF TGTGCCAGCAGCTTACCCGGAGGGAGGGAGCAGTACTTC TRBJ2-7 NA NA TRBV7-3
CASSLIRGEENEQFF TGTGCCAGCAGCTTAATCCGGGGAGAGGAAAATGAGCAGTTCTTC TRBJ2-1 NA NA TRBV7-3
CASSSNRGPADSRSYEQYF TGTGCCAGCAGCTCAAACAGGGGGCCGGCCGACTCCAGGTCCTACGAGCAGTACTTC TRBJ2-7 TRBD1 NA TRBV11-2
CATGAPTYGYTF TGTGCCACAGGCGCGCCGACCTATGGCTACACCTTC TRBJ1-2 NA NA TRBV6-4
CASSYVLQGQDEQFF TGTGCCAGCAGTTACGTTTTACAGGGGCAAGATGAGCAGTTCTTC TRBJ2-1 TRBD1 once TRBV6-9
CASRLDISGELFF TGTGCCAGCAGACTGGACATAAGCGGGGAGCTGTTTTTT TRBJ2-2 NA large TRBV28
CASSLYRGETQYF TGTGCCAGCAGCTTGTACAGAGGGGAGACCCAGTACTTC TRBJ2-5 NA NA TRBV7-3
CASNSINTEAFF TGTGCCAGCAACTCGATCAACACTGAAGCTTTCTTT TRBJ1-1 NA NA TRBV7-6
CSVRSGGDYEQYF TGCAGCGTGCGATCAGGGGGCGACTACGAGCAGTACTTC TRBJ2-7 TRBD1 few TRBV29-1
CASSQVGGPETQYF TGTGCCAGCAGCCAAGTCGGGGGGCCAGAGACCCAGTACTTC TRBJ2-5 NA NA TRBV14
CASSLDPTETQYF TGTGCCAGCAGCTTAGACCCCACGGAGACCCAGTACTTC TRBJ2-5 NA NA TRBV11-2
CASSKLGHEQYF TGTGCCAGCAGTAAGTTGGGCCACGAGCAGTACTTC TRBJ2-7 NA NA TRBV27
CASSSGLAMNNEQFF TGTGCCAGCAGTTCGGGACTAGCAATGAACAATGAGCAGTTCTTC TRBJ2-1 TRBD2 NA TRBV6-1
CASSFRGLTGNTIYF TGTGCCAGCAGTTTCCGGGGGCTTACTGGAAACACCATATATTTT TRBJ1-3 NA NA TRBV27
CASRLLGGYNEQYF TGTGCCAGCAGATTGTTAGGGGGGTATAACGAGCAGTACTTC TRBJ2-7 NA NA TRBV27
CASSSGGAEAFF TGTGCCAGCAGCTCCGGGGGGGCTGAAGCTTTCTTT TRBJ1-1 NA few TRBV7-9
CASSLDHAGATYAGELFF TGTGCCAGCAGCTTAGATCATGCGGGAGCAACGTATGCCGGGGAGCTGTTCTTT TRBJ2-2 TRBD2 NA TRBV11-2
CASRPTGVHQPQHF TGTGCCAGCAGACCGACAGGGGTCCATCAGCCCCAGCATTTT TRBJ1-5 TRBD1 NA TRBV6-5
CASSLGQGEIDTQYF TGCGCCAGCAGCCTCGGACAGGGGGAAATAGATACGCAGTATTTT TRBJ2-3 TRBD1 NA TRBV5-1
CASSFRQREDTQYF TGTGCCAGCAGCTTCCGACAGAGGGAAGATACGCAGTATTTT TRBJ2-3 NA once TRBV13
CDSSFGEKLFF TGTGACAGCAGCTTTGGTGAAAAACTGTTTTTT TRBJ1-4 NA NA TRBV13
CASSWTGGDTQYF TGTGCCAGCAGTTGGACGGGGGGAGATACGCAGTATTTT TRBJ2-3 TRBD2 NA TRBV27
CASSTRQGMTNEQFF TGTGCCAGCAGCACCCGACAGGGGATGACGAATGAGCAGTTCTTC TRBJ2-1 TRBD1 NA TRBV6-5
CASSPICYSSGSCEQYF TGTGCCAGCAGCCCCATTTGTTATTCTAGCGGGAGTTGTGAGCAGTACTTC TRBJ2-7 TRBD2 once TRBV7-2
CASSYKTGGAYEQYF TGTGCCAGCAGTTACAAGACAGGGGGTGCCTACGAGCAGTACTTC TRBJ2-7 TRBD1 NA TRBV6-5
CASRVKSTRLHF TGTGCCAGCAGGGTGAAGTCCACGAGACTTCACTTC TRBJ2-5 NA NA TRBV2
CASSTSDSSYEQYF TGTGCCAGCAGCACGAGCGACAGCTCCTACGAGCAGTACTTC TRBJ2-7 NA NA TRBV27
CASSASGANVLTF TGTGCCAGCAGCGCGAGTGGGGCCAACGTCCTGACTTTC TRBJ2-6 NA NA TRBV9
CARMLAGSEKLFF TGTGCCAGAATGCTAGCGGGGAGTGAAAAACTGTTTTTT TRBJ1-4 NA NA TRBV5-3
CASSFGRGFNEQFF TGTGCCAGCAGCTTCGGGCGCGGCTTCAATGAGCAGTTCTTC TRBJ2-1 NA NA TRBV5-6
CASSQDFLAGVEEQYF TGCGCCAGCAGCCAAGATTTCCTAGCGGGAGTAGAGGAGCAATACTTC TRBJ2-7 TRBD2 once TRBV4-3
CASSPFGPQQYF TGTGCCAGCAGTCCGTTTGGCCCCCAGCAGTACTTC TRBJ2-7 NA NA TRBV6-6
CASSPLAGGATDTQYF TGTGCCAGCAGCCCTTTAGCGGGTGGGGCCACAGATACGCAGTATTTT TRBJ2-3 TRBD2 few TRBV5-4
CASSEGTGRYNEQFF TGTGCCAGCAGCGAGGGGACAGGGCGCTACAATGAGCAGTTCTTC TRBJ2-1 TRBD1 NA TRBV9
CASSQYRGLAVSTDTQYF TGTGCCAGCAGCCAATACCGGGGACTAGCGGTTAGCACAGATACGCAGTATTTT TRBJ2-3 TRBD2 NA TRBV7-3
CASSQESNYGYTF TGCGCCAGCAGCCAAGAGAGTAACTATGGCTACACCTTC TRBJ1-2 NA NA TRBV4-3
CASQGGAQNAHEQYF TGTGCCAGTCAAGGGGGGGCTCAAAACGCCCACGAGCAGTACTTC TRBJ2-7 NA NA TRBV7-8
CASSRGGNEQFF TGTGCCAGCAGCCGTGGGGGGAATGAGCAGTTCTTC TRBJ2-1 NA NA TRBV7-6
CASSFSENPYEQYF TGTGCCAGCAGCTTTTCGGAGAACCCCTACGAGCAGTACTTC TRBJ2-7 NA NA TRBV5-5
CASSLEGSGRNTGELFF TGTGCCAGCAGCTTAGAGGGTAGCGGGAGGAACACCGGGGAGCTGTTTTTT TRBJ2-2 TRBD2 NA TRBV7-8
CASSHQLAGGSNEQFF TGCGCCAGCAGCCACCAACTAGCGGGAGGGAGCAATGAGCAGTTCTTC TRBJ2-1 TRBD2 NA TRBV4-1
CASSLGGRNYGYTF TGTGCCAGCAGCTTAGGGGGGAGAAACTATGGCTACACCTTC TRBJ1-2 NA NA TRBV11-2
CATSGPGLAGTDTQYF TGTGCCACCAGCGGGCCTGGACTAGCGGGCACAGATACGCAGTATTTT TRBJ2-3 TRBD2 NA TRBV15
CASSPSGGYEQYF TGTGCCAGCAGCCCTAGCGGGGGTTACGAGCAGTACTTC TRBJ2-7 TRBD2 NA TRBV7-2
CASSDLSGTYNEQFF TGTGCCAGCAGTGACTTATCGGGGACCTACAATGAGCAGTTCTTC TRBJ2-1 NA NA TRBV2
CASSLVAGGITEAFF TGTGCCAGCAGTTTGGTGGCTGGGGGCATTACTGAAGCTTTCTTT TRBJ1-1 NA once TRBV28
CASSVGGEQYF TGTGCCAGCAGTGTCGGGGGGGAGCAGTACTTC TRBJ2-7 TRBD2 NA TRBV2
CASSLIGGRETQYF TGTGCCAGCAGCTTAATTGGGGGCCGGGAGACCCAGTACTTC TRBJ2-5 NA once TRBV7-3
CASSVSSSYNSPLHF TGTGCCAGCAGCGTATCAAGCTCCTATAATTCACCCCTCCACTTT TRBJ1-6 NA once TRBV9
CASSQDSSGSPETQYF TGTGCCAGCAGCCAAGACTCTAGCGGGAGCCCAGAGACCCAGTACTTC TRBJ2-5 NA once TRBV21-1